One T cell receptor beta chain is described in this entry. This entry comes from a study of shared T cell receptors in the human thymus. Germline loops: CDR1 MGHRA, CDR2 YSYEKL. The V end lost 4 bases, the J end lost 1 base, and 10 bases lay between the germline ends. This CDR3 is 14 amino acids long. The data were produced by immunoSEQ multiplex PCR, yet TCRdb's version contains in-frame clones alone and is incomplete. The repertoire holds hundreds of thousands of clones, with 70% to 90% as singletons. This same sample was also taken into another study, of human thymus T cells.

The sequence came from a boy under two years old with a congenital heart defect. The sequencing sample was made of thymocytes. The chain links TRBV4-1 to TRBJ2-5; D may be TRBD2 (5 bases). The CDR3 DNA reads TGCGCCAGCAGCCGAAAAGGACTCCAAGAGACCCAGTACTTC. It yields the protein CASSRKGLQETQYF.